This T cell receptor (beta chain) originates from a study of shared clonotypes between healthy human individuals. About the research overall: Aged 18 to 49, the donors were a couple of women and three men. Per-donor plates numbered three CD4 naive, three CD4 memory, two CD8 naive and one CD8 memory.

The ends were cut back, 4 bases at V and 5 bases at J, with 18 bases in the middle. The CDR3 covers 16 residues. Germline CDR1 and CDR2: MNHNY and SVGAGI (reference sequence). Produced via immunoSEQ multiplex PCR; TCRdb's table is partial and in-frame only. Among about a million clones listed, roughly 80% were seen once. Sequenced sample: memory CD4+ T cells from PBMCs. Subset specified: CD45RA-negative fraction. J is TRBJ2-1 and V is TRBV6-6, with TRBD2 as a possible D gene (6 bases). The receptor was derived from a man aged 18-30 years in good health. Some clones in this sample may be carry-over from other donors' samples. CDR3 residues: CASSSRLDATHNEQFF. The CDR3 bases are TGTGCCAGCAGTTCCCGACTAGATGCTACACACAATGAGCAGTTCTTC.